This TCR beta chain is from a study of regulatory T cells in long-lasting Graves disease. Building of the TCR beta libraries involved iRepertoire HTBI primers and Arm-PCR of CDR3 regions. From the multiplex PCR reads, TCRdb called clonotypes with MiXCR, one entry per CDR3 protein. The data hold 450,000 to 650,000 distinct CDR3 sequences, with 15% to 20% observed a single time. The CDR3 length is 14 residues. Germline-derived CDR1 and CDR2 are MNHEY and SVGAGI. The time point here: newly diagnosed GD, antithyroid drugs for less than 3 months. The TCR library was prepared using RNA isolated from PBMCs. With regard to this clonotype: The germline gene is not matched at one end of the junction; a read error may be the cause.

The data were also submitted as part of a second study, on T cells in Graves' hyperthyroidism and ophthalmopathy.

The chain employs TRBV6-5 and TRBJ2-7; tentative D call: TRBD2 (6 bases). The sample here was peripheral blood mononuclear cells (PBMCs), taken at new diagnosis, from a patient treated with antithyroid drugs. This clonotype was obtained from a woman aged 35 to 60 with Graves disease. CDR3 region: CASSSLRGSIERYF. CDR3 DNA sequence: TGTGCCAGCAGTTCCCTCCGGGGGTCGATCGAGCGGTACTTC.